The T cell receptor (beta chain) under discussion was sequenced for a study of radiotherapy plus CTLA-4 blockade in lung cancer. Assay: immunoSEQ multiplex PCR; the TCRdb copy retains only in-frame clones and omits some. The repertoire consists of more than 75,000 clones, with about two thirds occurring once and the leading ten covering around an eighth. Patients had chemo-refractory metastatic non-small-cell lung cancer and received focal radiation plus CTLA-4 blockade that used ipilimumab. The CDR3 runs to 15 residues. V shed 6 bases, J shed 4 bases, and the junction held 7 bases outside the gene matches. CDR1 MNHNY and CDR2 SVGAGI come from the germline V gene (reference sequence).

The chain combines TRBV6-6 with TRBJ2-2; 8 nucleotides agree with TRBD1. This sequence was found in a human donor with non-small cell lung cancer that progressed on radiotherapy plus ipilimumab. The specimen comprised peripheral blood, sampled from a patient treated with radiotherapy plus ipilimumab. This CDR3 is CASRAGTGSTGELFF. The DNA of the CDR3 is TGTGCCAGCAGGGCCGGGACAGGATCCACCGGGGAGCTGTTTTTT.